This paragraph reports one T cell receptor (beta chain). In the authors' methods: Reference gene primer amplification gave nucleated cell count estimates. TCRdb keeps only in-frame clones here, not all; method: immunoSEQ multiplex PCR. The DNA gave D and trimming, while V, J and clone size come from that table. This sample carries 95,000 to 150,000 clones, almost 90% of them seen once, and the ten largest clones take almost 0.9%. This specimen comes from a study of blood T cell repertoires in COVID-19. On the study more broadly: Collection of acute and convalescent COVID-19 samples took place in the United States, Italy and Spain. In each case, the material was cDNA or gDNA derived from T cells, B-cell-depleted T cells, or PBMCs.

Per germline, CDR1 LNHDA and CDR2 SQIVND (reference sequence). Trimming cost V 6 bases and J 2 bases, with 14 bases left between them. This CDR3 is built from 14 residues. V usage is TRBV19 and J usage is TRBJ2-7; D possibly corresponds to TRBD1 (6 bases). The receptor's source is a woman aged 45-65 years with active or convalescent COVID-19. Sequenced input: peripheral blood. DNA for the CDR3: TGTGCCAGTAGACGACAGGCTGCTCCCTACGAGCAGTACTTC. Translated, it gives CASRRQAAPYEQYF. The full variable domain, in which reference TRBV19 and TRBJ2-7 provide the parts outside the CDR3, is DGGITQSPKYLFRKEGQNVTLSCEQNLNHDAMYWYRQDPGQGLRLIYYSQIVNDFQKGDIAEGYSVSREKKESFPLTVTSAQKNPTAFYLCASRRQAAPYEQYFGPGTRLTVT.